This T cell receptor beta chain came from a study of tumor-infiltrating lymphocytes in primary liver carcinoma. In the study overall: Surgeons resected the patients' primary liver carcinomas. There were tumors of stage T1-T3 N0M0, each 4.2 to 10 cm across. General study results and limits: Blood had a significantly lower top-250-clone fraction than tumors did (p = 0.039).

A note on this clonotype: The antigen is not known.

CDR1 and CDR2 (germline): MDHEN, SYDVKM. Unmatched junction bases numbered 9, after V lost 5 bases and J lost 5 bases. The CDR3 runs 15 residues. Unsorted whole blood yielded blood RNA, and germline DNA was extracted as well. Patients were chronically HBV-infected and treatment-naive. Total RNA (approximately 0.5 ug) served as template for TCR beta cDNA synthesis primed by a constant-region primer. Researchers made the TCR beta libraries by running three nested multiplex PCR rounds with slightly modified ARM-PCR. In the first two PCR rounds, TRBV1-TRBV30 forward primers were paired with a C-beta reverse primer, and each round lasted about 9 cycles. MiXCR, run by TCRdb on the multiplex PCR reads, gives a single entry per CDR3 protein. The sample has hundreds of thousands of distinct CDR3 sequences, over 55% seen once; the top ten hold roughly 10%.

This receptor was identified in a middle-aged man with primary liver carcinoma and hepatitis B virus infection. V usage is TRBV28 and J usage is TRBJ1-1; 9 bases are a match to TRBD1. Input material: peripheral blood. The CDR3 DNA reads TGTGCCAGCAGTGCAGTCGGGACAGGGCGAACTGAAGCTTTCTTT. It encodes CASSAVGTGRTEAFF.